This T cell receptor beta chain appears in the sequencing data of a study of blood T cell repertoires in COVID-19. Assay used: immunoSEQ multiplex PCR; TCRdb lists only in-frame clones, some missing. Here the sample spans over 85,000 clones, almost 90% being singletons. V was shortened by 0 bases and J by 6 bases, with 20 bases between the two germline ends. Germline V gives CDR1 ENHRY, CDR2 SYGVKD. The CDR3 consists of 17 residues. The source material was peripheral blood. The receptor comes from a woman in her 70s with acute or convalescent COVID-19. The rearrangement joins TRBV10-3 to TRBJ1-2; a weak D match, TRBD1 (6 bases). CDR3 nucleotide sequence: TGTGCCATCAGTGAGTCCGGGAATGGACAGTCGTACGATGGCTACACCTTC. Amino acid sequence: CAISESGNGQSYDGYTF.